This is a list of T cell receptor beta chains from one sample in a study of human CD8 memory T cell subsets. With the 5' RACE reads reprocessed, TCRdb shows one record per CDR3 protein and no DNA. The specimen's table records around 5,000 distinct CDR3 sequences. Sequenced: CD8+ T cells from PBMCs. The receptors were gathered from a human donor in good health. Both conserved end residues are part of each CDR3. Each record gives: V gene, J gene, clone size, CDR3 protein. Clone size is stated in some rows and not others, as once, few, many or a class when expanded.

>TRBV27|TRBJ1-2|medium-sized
CASSPLVGKYYGYTF
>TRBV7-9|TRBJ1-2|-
CASSLSGKISNYGYTF
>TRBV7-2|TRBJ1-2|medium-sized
CASSLPQGWYGYTF
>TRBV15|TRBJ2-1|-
CAYAGDRGFNEQFF
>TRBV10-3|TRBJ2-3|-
CAISIVAGGPADTQYF
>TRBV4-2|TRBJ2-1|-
CASSQAPGQGTYNEQFF
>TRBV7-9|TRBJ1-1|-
CASSLPGHHTEAFF
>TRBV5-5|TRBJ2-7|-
CASSLVLGKEQYF
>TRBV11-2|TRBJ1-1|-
CASSPSLDILQEAFF
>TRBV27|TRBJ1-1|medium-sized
CASSFSRPGRGTEAFF
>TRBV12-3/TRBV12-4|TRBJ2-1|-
CASSPSGTRHYNEQFF
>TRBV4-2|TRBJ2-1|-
CASSQDRTGGRDEQFF